What follows are 11 T cell receptor beta chains derived from one specimen sequenced in a study of blood T cell repertoires in COVID-19. The protocol was immunoSEQ multiplex PCR, while the TCRdb copy is restricted to in-frame clones and leaves out a portion. This table holds roughly 200,000 clones, around 88% found once. Material: PBMCs or T cells enriched from blood (not recorded which). The receptors were gathered from a woman aged 25 to 39 who had been exposed to COVID-19.

The rearrangement links TRBV19 to TRBJ1-6; 7 nucleotides line up with TRBD1. The V and J ends lost 3 bases and 8 bases, in that order; junction bases with no gene match: 1. The CDR3 spans 13 residues. Germline V gene sequence: CDR1 LNHDA, CDR2 SQIVND (reference sequence). CDR3 region: CASSMGTDSPLHF. CDR3 coding DNA: TGTGCCAGTAGTATGGGGACAGATTCACCCCTCCACTTT.

This chain joins TRBV11-2 and TRBJ1-2; D gene ambiguous. The CDR3 loop spans 13 amino acids. Trimming removed 2 bases at V and 3 bases at J, with 7 bases between. Germline V gives CDR1 SGHAT, CDR2 FQNNGV. The CDR3 reads CASSLYGDYGYTF. The DNA of the CDR3 is TGTGCCAGCAGCTTATACGGGGACTATGGCTACACCTTC.

The rearrangement links TRBV18 to TRBJ1-3, with TRBD1 matching over 7 bases. Germline CDR1 KGHSH, CDR2 LQKENI. The CDR3 has 15 amino acids. V lost 3 bases and J lost 0; bases outside the gene matches: 2. The CDR3 DNA reads TGTGCCAGCTCACCGGGACAGCCCTCTGGAAACACCATATATTTT. Its translation is CASSPGQPSGNTIYF.

The CDR3 coding sequence is TGCAGTGCTAGTCTAGGGACTAGCGTCCTGAAGACCCAGTACTTC. This gives the protein CSASLGTSVLKTQYF. The V call is TRBV20-1, the J call TRBJ2-5, with 10 bases aligning to TRBD2. Per germline, CDR1 DFQATT and CDR2 SNEGSKA (reference sequence). This CDR3 is built from 15 residues. V dropped 3 bases and J dropped 6; count of bases not matched to a gene: 10.

This clone was seen more than once but under ten times. V usage is TRBV27 and J usage is TRBJ1-2; D is perhaps TRBD1 (6 bases). This CDR3 has 9 residues. CDR1 and CDR2 (germline): MNHEY, SMNVEV (reference sequence). Trimming cost V 8 bases and J 14 bases, with 12 bases left between them. CDR3 sequence: CASGTPWTF. Written as DNA, the CDR3 is TGTGCCAGCGGGACACCATGGACCTTC.

The chain recombines TRBV7-9 with TRBJ1-2; TRBD1 matches at 7 bases. The germline gives CDR1 SEHNR, CDR2 FQNEAQ (reference sequence). The CDR3 covers 13 residues. J gave up 6 bases and V 4 bases, and 5 bases lay outside the gene matches. The CDR3 spells CASSSRQGDGYTF. CDR3 DNA sequence: TGTGCCAGCAGCTCAAGACAGGGTGATGGCTACACCTTC.

This chain connects TRBV19 to TRBJ1-5; 7 nucleotides line up with TRBD1. The length of the CDR3 is 16 residues. V gave up 4 bases and J gave up 5 bases; unmatched junction bases: 11. Germline lookup yields CDR1 LNHDA and CDR2 SQIVND (reference sequence). The CDR3 here is CASSKRQHRGDQPQHF. The CDR3 region has the DNA TGTGCCAGTAGTAAGAGGCAGCACAGGGGCGATCAGCCCCAGCATTTT.

The chain uses TRBV21-1 and TRBJ2-3; TRBD2, the table's D call, was not compared with the DNA. TRBV21-1 is noted as a pseudogene. The CDR3 is 12 residues long. CDR3 in DNA: TGTGTCTCCCAGGCGAGAGGGAATACGCAGTATTTT. Protein product: CVSQARGNTQYF.

This clone was observed a single time. V gene TRBV19 combines with J gene TRBJ1-5; TRBD1 might be the D (5 bases). The CDR3 length is 15 residues. Deletions cut 7 bases from V and 5 bases from J, with 18 bases between. Looked up from germline, CDR1 is LNHDA and CDR2 is SQIVND (reference sequence). CDR3 residues: CASTSSGGRYQPQHF. CDR3 DNA sequence: TGTGCCAGTACTTCAAGCGGGGGTAGGTATCAGCCCCAGCATTTT.

The V and J genes are TRBV19 and TRBJ1-2, with D maybe TRBD1 (5 bases). There are 13 residues in the CDR3. Germline V gives CDR1 LNHDA, CDR2 SQIVND (reference sequence). V was clipped by 5 bases and J by 2 bases, with 9 bases between them. In nucleotides, the CDR3 is TGTGCCAGTAGTTCTCGGGGGAACTATGGCTACACCTTC. Amino acid sequence: CASSSRGNYGYTF.

V is TRBV5-1 and J is TRBJ2-1, with D possibly being TRBD2 (5 bases). Germline CDR1 and CDR2: SGHRS and YFSETQ. The ends were cut back, 4 bases at V and 5 bases at J, with 16 bases in the middle. The CDR3 contains 15 residues. The CDR3 DNA follows: TGCGCCAGCAGCGCCGCTCCGAGCGGTGACAATGAGCAGTTCTTC. Its protein product is CASSAAPSGDNEQFF.